The 17 T cell receptor beta chains below come from one sample, sequenced in a study of metastatic and nonmetastatic thyroid tumors. All patients were untreated before thyroid surgery. TCRdb re-processed the PCR reads through MiXCR. The profile shows roughly 81,000 clones, 7.5% to 9% of them singletons. Sequenced input: blood. These receptors were collected from a female donor with papillary thyroid cancer or a benign thyroid nodule (not recorded which). Some clones in this sample may be carry-over from other donors' samples.

This clone appeared many times. This chain links TRBV11-1 with TRBJ2-3; D gene uncertain. The V gene lost 5 bases and the J gene lost 0 bases, with 15 bases spanning the gap. In germline, CDR1 is SGHAT, CDR2 FQDESV (reference sequence). This CDR3 is built from 16 residues. The CDR3: CASSTTHSVSTDTQYF. CDR3 DNA sequence: TGTGCCAGCAGCACCACCCACAGCGTTAGCACAGATACGCAGTATTTT. Looking up the rest from reference TRBV11-1 and TRBJ2-3 gives the full variable domain: EAEVAQSPRYKITEKSQAVAFWCDPISGHATLYWYRQILGQGPELLVQFQDESVVDDSQLPKDRFSAERLKGVDSTLKIQPAELGDSAMYLCASSTTHSVSTDTQYFGPGTRLTVL.

The chain uses TRBV30 and TRBJ2-7; unclear D gene. This CDR3 has 11 residues. The germline gives CDR1 GTSNPN, CDR2 SVGIG (reference sequence). V gave up 3 bases and J gave up 3 bases, with 6 bases separating them. CDR3 coding DNA: TGTGCCTGGAGCCTCGACTACGAGCAGTACTTC. Encoded protein: CAWSLDYEQYF.

This clone was counted only a few times. V gene TRBV6-1 combines with J gene TRBJ2-7; 8 bases align to TRBD1. The CDR3 has 13 residues. V shed 2 bases, J shed 9 bases, and the junction held 6 bases outside the gene matches. CDR1 is MNHNS and CDR2 is SASEGT in the germline V gene. Here the CDR3 reads CASSESGGFWQYF. The CDR3 DNA sequence: TGTGCCAGCAGTGAATCAGGGGGCTTCTGGCAGTACTTC.

This clone occurred many times. This chain uses TRBV3-1 with TRBJ2-1, with no clear D. Germline CDR1 reads LGHDT; CDR2 reads YNNKEL (reference sequence). CDR3 length: 13 amino acids. V lost 6 bases and J lost 3, with 9 bases in between. This chain's CDR3 is CASSSDHYNEQFF. The DNA of the CDR3 is TGTGCCAGCAGTTCAGATCACTACAATGAGCAGTTCTTC.

V usage is TRBV11-1 and J usage is TRBJ2-1; no firm D call. Germline V gene lookup returns CDR1 SGHAT and CDR2 FQDESV (reference sequence). The CDR3 covers 14 residues. V dropped 5 bases and J dropped 5 bases, with 13 bases sitting between them. The CDR3 reads CASSNRCGNNEQFF. Written as DNA, the CDR3 is TGTGCCAGCAGCAACCGGTGCGGAAACAATGAGCAGTTCTTC.

About this clone: This may stem from a read error, because a much larger clone lies one nucleotide away. The chain has TRBV7-3 and TRBJ2-3; no definite D call. CDR1 SGHTA and CDR2 FQGTGA come from the germline V gene. The CDR3 consists of 12 residues. The CDR3 is CASGLSGDTQYF. The CDR3 bases are TGTGCCAGCGGCTTAAGTGGGGATACGCAGTATTTT.

This clone was seen a handful of times. A read error may be the cause here, since a much bigger clone is one base away. Given the absence of the conserved phenylalanine or tryptophan at the CDR3 end, a read error is likely. The chain links TRBV28 to TRBJ1-4, with no clear D. Germline V gene sequence: CDR1 MDHEN, CDR2 SYDVKM. V lost 3 bases and J 14 bases, leaving 10 bases between the germline ends. The CDR3 spans 11 residues. CDR3 sequence (DNA): TGTGCCAGCAGTTTTGGAGAGAATCTGTTTTCT. It specifies CASSFGENLFS.

This clone was recorded many times. V is TRBV19 and J is TRBJ1-1; D unclear. V was cut by 7 bases and J by 3 bases, with 6 bases left in between. The CDR3 has 11 amino acids. In germline, CDR1 is LNHDA, CDR2 SQIVND (reference sequence). CDR3 residues: CASIRYTEAFF. The CDR3, as DNA: TGTGCCAGTATCAGGTACACTGAAGCTTTCTTT.

Concerning this clone itself: This may stem from a read error, because a much larger clone lies one nucleotide away. The identical CDR3 is also encoded by other nucleotide sequences in the sample. The chain carries TRBV11-1 and TRBJ2-2, with TRBD2 as a possible D gene (5 bases). Germline-derived CDR1 and CDR2 are SGHAT and FQDESV (reference sequence). CDR3 length: 16 amino acids. The CDR3 nucleotides read TGCGCCAGCAGCCGGAGGTCAGGATCGAACACCGGGGAGCTGTTTTTT. Protein sequence: CASSRRSGSNTGELFF.

This clone showed up many times. The CDR3 DNA reads as TGCGCCAGCAGCTTGGAGGGGGGTGGAAACACCATATATTTT. Translating it yields CASSLEGGGNTIYF. The V call is TRBV5-1, the J call TRBJ1-3, with a weak D call TRBD1 (6 bases). This CDR3 has 14 amino acids. The germline V gene has CDR1 SGHRS and CDR2 YFSETQ. The V end was cut by 0 bases, the J end by 3 bases, with 7 bases between.

There are many counts of this clone. The chain recombines TRBV28 with TRBJ1-5; D is perhaps TRBD1 (5 bases). V dropped 5 bases and J dropped 7 bases, with 9 bases sitting between them. CDR1 is MDHEN and CDR2 is SYDVKM in the germline V gene. CDR3 length equals 12 residues. The CDR3 DNA follows: TGTGCCAGCAGTGGGGGGGGACAGCCCCAGCATTTT. Encoded protein: CASSGGGQPQHF.

This clone was recorded at least ten times. The chain recombines TRBV2 with TRBJ2-3, with D maybe TRBD2 (6 bases). Germline V gives CDR1 SNHLY, CDR2 FYNNEI. The CDR3 runs 16 residues. The V end lost 3 bases, the J end lost 2 bases, and 15 bases lay between the germline ends. DNA for the CDR3: TGTGCCAGCAGTGATGCGACTAGACCGAACACAGATACGCAGTATTTT. Translating gives CASSDATRPNTDTQYF.

This clone was observed a handful of times. This may be a read error, as it is one base from a much larger clone. The CDR3 DNA is TGTGCCAGTACGACAAGAACTAGTGAAAAACTGTTTTTT. As protein: CASTTRTSEKLFF. V and J are TRBV2 and TRBJ1-4, with D unresolved. In germline, CDR1 is SNHLY, CDR2 FYNNEI. This CDR3 has 13 amino acids.

There are many counts of this clone. Distinct nucleotide sequences in the sample also encode this CDR3. The chain links TRBV6-4 to TRBJ2-1, with 11 bases lining up with TRBD2. The CDR3 length is 14 residues. J lost 7 bases, V lost 3 bases, and 2 bases had no gene match. Looked up from germline, CDR1 is MRHNA and CDR2 is SNTAGT. CDR3 residues: CASSDGTSGNEQFF. CDR3 sequence (DNA): TGTGCCAGCAGTGATGGGACTAGCGGAAATGAGCAGTTCTTC.

This clone was picked up many times. V gene TRBV3-1 combines with J gene TRBJ1-4; D not resolved. Trimming left V 3 bases short and J 3 bases short, with 5 bases between. The CDR3 consists of 13 residues. Germline CDR1 and CDR2: LGHDT and YNNKEL (reference sequence). DNA of the CDR3: TGTGCCAGCAGCCAGGGGTCTAATGAAAAACTGTTTTTT. It translates to CASSQGSNEKLFF.

This clone was counted a few times. This may arise from a read error, as a much more abundant clone is one base away. In the same sample, other DNA sequences code for this CDR3. The genes are TRBV10-3 and TRBJ1-5; TRBD1 might be the D (5 bases). The CDR3 contains 15 residues. V was clipped by 6 bases and J by 4 bases, with 16 bases between them. The germline gives CDR1 ENHRY, CDR2 SYGVKD. CDR3 residues: CAIRDTKIKNQPQHF. CDR3 DNA: TGTGCCATCAGGGACACAAAGATTAAGAATCAGCCCCAGCATTTT.

This clone was seen at least ten times. The rearrangement joins TRBV30 to TRBJ1-4; no reliable D call. CDR1 is GTSNPN and CDR2 is SVGIG in the germline V gene (reference sequence). Trimming left V 0 bases short and J 2 bases short, with 7 bases between. The CDR3 runs 14 residues. CDR3 in DNA: TGTGCCTGGAGTGTACTCGGGACTAATGAAAAACTGTTTTTT. Translation: CAWSVLGTNEKLFF.